This is a list of T cell receptor beta chains from one sample in a study of T cells in Graves' hyperthyroidism and ophthalmopathy. TCRdb re-derived calls from the multiplex PCR reads in MiXCR, one entry per CDR3 protein. The table lists approximately 630,000 distinct CDR3 sequences, about 16% of them singletons. The sample was blood. The source of these receptors is a woman under 40 with Graves' hyperthyroidism. CDR3s leave out the opening cysteine and the closing phenylalanine or tryptophan. The D gene is left open where the match is weak. Size is omitted from some rows. Given values are once, few, many or a class for expanded clones.

clone_size v_call d_call cdr3_aa
many TRBV6-1 NA ASSPGGGLLY
many TRBV10-3 NA AISESSGDTAEAF
many TRBV28 TRBD2 ATHPTSGSTDTQY
NA TRBV27 NA ASSFSETGELF
many TRBV15 NA ATSRDPNTEAF
NA TRBV5-4 TRBD1 ASSLDRDGYT
NA TRBV6-1 NA ASSVAGQDTQY
NA TRBV18 TRBD2 ASSPPHSGRASYEQY
NA TRBV18 NA ASSPRESTNEKLF
few TRBV7-2 TRBD2 ASSLAGTSEGWDYEQY
NA TRBV20-1 TRBD2 SAELAESGFEY
many TRBV28 NA ASSLPTNYGYT
NA TRBV9 NA ASSVVGGANVLT
many TRBV12-3/TRBV12-4 NA ASSQGWNQPQH
NA TRBV5-1 TRBD1 ASSGTGGTNIQY
many TRBV5-1 NA ASSLDSGDNQPQH
many TRBV5-1 NA ASSPMSGRTGEQY
few TRBV20-1 TRBD1 SATPGTGSETQY
many TRBV2 TRBD2 ASRLAGDSGNEQF
NA TRBV6-1 NA ASRAPYGTPGELF
many TRBV18 NA ASSPDRDRADTQY
NA TRBV15 NA ATSRDGPIQETQY
many TRBV2 TRBD2 ASRRTSSNYEQY
many TRBV6-6 NA ASSYRTGINEQF
NA TRBV12-3/TRBV12-4 TRBD2 ASRGGDYNEQF
many TRBV28 NA ASSPRLAGGPY
many TRBV19 TRBD1 ASSIGTGTYEQY
many TRBV28 NA ASSIRTRYEQY
many TRBV6-1 TRBD1 ASSETGGHPNQPQH
NA TRBV5-1 TRBD1 ASSPPGQGFVTEAF
few TRBV15 NA ATSRDTGTTYEQY
few TRBV4-2 NA ASSQVREETQY
few TRBV6-2/TRBV6-3 TRBD2 ASSQLRAGENTDTQY
NA TRBV6-1 NA ASSDTGITNEKLF
few TRBV6-5 NA ASSISRDGNYEQY